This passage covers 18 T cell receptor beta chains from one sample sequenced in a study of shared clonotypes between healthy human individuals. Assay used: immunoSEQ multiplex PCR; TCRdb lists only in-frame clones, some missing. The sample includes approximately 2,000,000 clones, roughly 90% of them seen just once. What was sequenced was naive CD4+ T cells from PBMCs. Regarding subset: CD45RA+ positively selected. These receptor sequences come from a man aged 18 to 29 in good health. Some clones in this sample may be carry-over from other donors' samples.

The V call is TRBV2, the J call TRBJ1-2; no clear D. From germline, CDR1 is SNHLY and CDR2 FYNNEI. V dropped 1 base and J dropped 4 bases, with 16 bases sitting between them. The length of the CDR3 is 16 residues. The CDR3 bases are TGTGCCAGCAGTGAAGGCCGGCGAACGAGAAGCTATGGCTACACCTTC. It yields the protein CASSEGRRTRSYGYTF.

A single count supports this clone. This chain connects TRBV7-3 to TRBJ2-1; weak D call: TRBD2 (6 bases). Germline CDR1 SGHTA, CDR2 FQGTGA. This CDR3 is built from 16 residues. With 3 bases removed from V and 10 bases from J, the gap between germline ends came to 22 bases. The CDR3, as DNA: TGTGCCAGCAGCTTCCTTCGGGAGCATGATTTGTGCGAGCAGTTCTTC. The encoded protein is CASSFLREHDLCEQFF. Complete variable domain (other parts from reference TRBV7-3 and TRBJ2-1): GAGVSQTPSNKVTEKGKYVELRCDPISGHTALYWYRQSLGQGPEFLIYFQGTGAADDSGLPNDRFFAVRPEGSVSTLKIQRTERGDSAVYLCASSFLREHDLCEQFFGPGTRLTVL.

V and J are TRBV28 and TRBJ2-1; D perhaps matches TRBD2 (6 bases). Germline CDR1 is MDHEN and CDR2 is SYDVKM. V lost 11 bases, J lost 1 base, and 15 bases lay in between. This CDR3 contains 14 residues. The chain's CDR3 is CASDGGGSYNEQFF. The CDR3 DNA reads TGTGCCTCAGACGGGGGAGGATCCTACAATGAGCAGTTCTTC.

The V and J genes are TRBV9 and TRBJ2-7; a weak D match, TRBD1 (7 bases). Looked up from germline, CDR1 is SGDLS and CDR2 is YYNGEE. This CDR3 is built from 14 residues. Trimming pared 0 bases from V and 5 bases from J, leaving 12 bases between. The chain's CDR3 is CASSVGAGGHEQYF. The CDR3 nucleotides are TGTGCCAGCAGCGTAGGGGCAGGGGGGCACGAGCAGTACTTC.

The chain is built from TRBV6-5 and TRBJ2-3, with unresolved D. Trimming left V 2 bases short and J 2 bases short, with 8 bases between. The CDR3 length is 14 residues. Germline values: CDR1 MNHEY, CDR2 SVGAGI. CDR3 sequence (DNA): TGTGCCAGCAGTTACGACTGGTTCACAGATACGCAGTATTTT. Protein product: CASSYDWFTDTQYF.

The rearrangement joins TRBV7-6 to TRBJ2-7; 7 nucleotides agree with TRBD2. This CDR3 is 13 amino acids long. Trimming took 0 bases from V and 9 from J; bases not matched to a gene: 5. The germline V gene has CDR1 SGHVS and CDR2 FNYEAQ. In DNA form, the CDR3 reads TGTGCCAGCAGCTTAGCGTCGCAGCGGGGGCAGTACTTC. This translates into CASSLASQRGQYF.

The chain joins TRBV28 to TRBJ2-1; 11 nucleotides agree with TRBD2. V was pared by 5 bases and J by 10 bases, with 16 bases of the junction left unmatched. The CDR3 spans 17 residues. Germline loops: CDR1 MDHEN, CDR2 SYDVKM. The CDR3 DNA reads TGTGCCAGCAGTCCCTCTTCAGTCAAGGGACTAGCGGAAGAGCAGTTCTTC. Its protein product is CASSPSSVKGLAEEQFF.

Written as DNA, the CDR3 is TGTGCCAGCAGCTCGAGCCTGACTAGCGCGGAGTTCTTC. It codes for CASSSSLTSAEFF. V and J are TRBV7-2 and TRBJ2-1; 8 bases are a match to TRBD2. Unmatched junction bases numbered 10, after V lost 4 bases and J lost 14 bases. Germline-derived CDR1 and CDR2 are SGHTA and FQGNSA. CDR3 length equals 13 residues. Based on the CDR3 plus reference TRBV7-2 and TRBJ2-1, the full variable domain is GAGVSQSPSNKVTEKGKDVELRCDPISGHTALYWYRQSLGQGLEFLIYFQGNSAPDKSGLPSDRFSAERTGGSVSTLTIQRTQQEDSAVYLCASSSSLTSAEFFGPGTRLTVL.

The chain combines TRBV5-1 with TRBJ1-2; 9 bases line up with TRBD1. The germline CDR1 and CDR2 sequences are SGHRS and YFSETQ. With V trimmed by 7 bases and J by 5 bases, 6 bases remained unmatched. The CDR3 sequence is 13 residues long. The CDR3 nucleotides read TGCGCCAGCGGTAGGACAGGGGAATATGGCTACACCTTC. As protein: CASGRTGEYGYTF.

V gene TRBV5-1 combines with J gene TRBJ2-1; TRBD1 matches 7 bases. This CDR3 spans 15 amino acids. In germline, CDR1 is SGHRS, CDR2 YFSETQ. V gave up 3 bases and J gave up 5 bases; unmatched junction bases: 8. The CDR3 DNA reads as TGCGCCAGCAGCTCCGTAGGGGGCCCTGACAATGAGCAGTTCTTC. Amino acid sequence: CASSSVGGPDNEQFF.

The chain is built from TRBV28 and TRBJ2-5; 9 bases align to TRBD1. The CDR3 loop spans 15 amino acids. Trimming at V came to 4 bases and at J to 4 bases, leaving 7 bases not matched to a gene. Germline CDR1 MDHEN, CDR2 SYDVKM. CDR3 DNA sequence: TGTGCCAGCAGTTGGCCGGGACAGGGACTAGAGACCCAGTACTTC. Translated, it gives CASSWPGQGLETQYF.

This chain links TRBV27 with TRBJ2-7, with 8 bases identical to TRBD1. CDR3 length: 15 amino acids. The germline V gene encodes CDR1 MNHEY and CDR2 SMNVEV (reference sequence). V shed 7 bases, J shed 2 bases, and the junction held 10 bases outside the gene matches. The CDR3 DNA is TGTGCCAGCATAAGTTTCACAGGGGGAACCTACGAGCAGTACTTC. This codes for CASISFTGGTYEQYF.

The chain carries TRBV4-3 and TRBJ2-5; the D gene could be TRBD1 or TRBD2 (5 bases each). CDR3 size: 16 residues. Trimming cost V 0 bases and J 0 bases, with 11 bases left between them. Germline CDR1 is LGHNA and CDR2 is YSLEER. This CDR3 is CASSQERGGYQETQYF. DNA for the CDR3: TGCGCCAGCAGCCAAGAACGGGGCGGGTACCAAGAGACCCAGTACTTC.

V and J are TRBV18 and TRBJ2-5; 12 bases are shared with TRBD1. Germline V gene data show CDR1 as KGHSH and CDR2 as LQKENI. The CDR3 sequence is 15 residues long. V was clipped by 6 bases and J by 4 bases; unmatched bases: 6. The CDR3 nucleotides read TGTGCCAGCTCGAGGGGACAGGGGGCATCAGAGACCCAGTACTTC. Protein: CASSRGQGASETQYF.

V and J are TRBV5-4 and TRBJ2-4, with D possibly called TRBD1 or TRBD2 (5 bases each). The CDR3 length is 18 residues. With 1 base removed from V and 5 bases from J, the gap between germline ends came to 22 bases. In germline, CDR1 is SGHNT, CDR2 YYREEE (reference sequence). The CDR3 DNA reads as TGTGCCAGCAGCTTGTCTGGGACCCAGATTAGGGGCCAAAACATTCAGTACTTC. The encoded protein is CASSLSGTQIRGQNIQYF.

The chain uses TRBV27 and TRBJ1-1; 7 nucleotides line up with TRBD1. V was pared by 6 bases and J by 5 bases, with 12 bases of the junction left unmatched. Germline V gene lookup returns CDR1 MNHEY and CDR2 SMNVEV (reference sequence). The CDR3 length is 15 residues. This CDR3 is CASSPIGRGGTEAFF. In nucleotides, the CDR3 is TGTGCCAGCAGCCCCATTGGCAGGGGGGGAACTGAAGCTTTCTTT.

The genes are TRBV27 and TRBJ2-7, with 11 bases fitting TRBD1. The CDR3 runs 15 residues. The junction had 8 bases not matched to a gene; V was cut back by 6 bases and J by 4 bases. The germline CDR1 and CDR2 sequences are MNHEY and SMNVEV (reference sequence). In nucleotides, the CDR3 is TGTGCCAGCAGGTGGGGACAGGGGGTTTGGTACGAGCAGTACTTC. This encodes CASRWGQGVWYEQYF.

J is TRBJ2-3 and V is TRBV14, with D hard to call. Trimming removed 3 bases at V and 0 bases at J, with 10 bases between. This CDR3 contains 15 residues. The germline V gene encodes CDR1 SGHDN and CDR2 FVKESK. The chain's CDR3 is CASSQGTFSTDTQYF. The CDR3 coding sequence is TGTGCCAGCAGCCAGGGAACCTTTAGCACAGATACGCAGTATTTT.